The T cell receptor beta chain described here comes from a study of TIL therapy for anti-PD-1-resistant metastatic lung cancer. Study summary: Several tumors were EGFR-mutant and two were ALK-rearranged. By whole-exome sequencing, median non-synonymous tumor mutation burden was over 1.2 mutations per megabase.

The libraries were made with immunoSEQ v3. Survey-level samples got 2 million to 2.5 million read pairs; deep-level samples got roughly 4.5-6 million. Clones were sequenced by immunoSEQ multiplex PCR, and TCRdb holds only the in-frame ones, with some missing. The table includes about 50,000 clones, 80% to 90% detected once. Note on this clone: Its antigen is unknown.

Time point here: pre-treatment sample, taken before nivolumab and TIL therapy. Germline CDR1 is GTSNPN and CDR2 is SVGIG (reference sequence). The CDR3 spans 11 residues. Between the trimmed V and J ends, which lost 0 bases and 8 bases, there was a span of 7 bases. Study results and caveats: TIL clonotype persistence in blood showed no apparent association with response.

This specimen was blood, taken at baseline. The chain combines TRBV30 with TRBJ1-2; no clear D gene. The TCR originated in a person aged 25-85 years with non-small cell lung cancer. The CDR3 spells CAWSVFDGYTF. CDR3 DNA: TGTGCCTGGAGTGTGTTTGACGGCTACACCTTC.